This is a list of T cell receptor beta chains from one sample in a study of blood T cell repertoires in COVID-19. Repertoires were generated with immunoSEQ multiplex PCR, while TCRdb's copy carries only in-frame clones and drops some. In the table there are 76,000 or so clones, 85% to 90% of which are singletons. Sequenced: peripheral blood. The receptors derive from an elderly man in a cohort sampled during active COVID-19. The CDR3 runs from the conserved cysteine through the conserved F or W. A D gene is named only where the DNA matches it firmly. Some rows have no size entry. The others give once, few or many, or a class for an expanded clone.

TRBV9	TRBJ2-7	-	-	CASSADSYEQYF	TGTGCCAGCAGCGCAGACAGCTACGAGCAGTACTTC
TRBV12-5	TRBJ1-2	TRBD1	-	CASGLGTGGTF	TGTGCTAGTGGTTTGGGGACAGGAGGCACCTTC
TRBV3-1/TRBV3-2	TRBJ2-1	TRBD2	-	CASSRQRGGYNEQFF	TGTGCCAGCAGCCGCCAGCGGGGGGGCTACAATGAGCAGTTCTTC
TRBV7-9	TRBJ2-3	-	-	CASSPLTSTDTQYF	TGTGCCAGCAGCCCATTAACTAGCACAGATACGCAGTATTTT
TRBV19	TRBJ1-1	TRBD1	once	CASSIQGQGGTEAFF	TGTGCCAGTAGTATACAGGGACAGGGTGGCACTGAAGCTTTCTTT
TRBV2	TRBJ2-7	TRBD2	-	CASSEAGLASYEQYF	TGTGCCAGCAGTGAAGCGGGACTAGCCTCCTACGAGCAGTACTTC
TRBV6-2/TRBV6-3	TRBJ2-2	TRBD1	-	CASSPWTGHTGELFF	TGTGCCAGCAGTCCCTGGACAGGACACACCGGGGAGCTGTTTTTT
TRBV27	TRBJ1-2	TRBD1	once	CASSLKGTDGYTF	TGTGCCAGCAGTTTAAAGGGGACAGATGGCTACACCTTC
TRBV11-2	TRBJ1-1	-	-	CASSVSENTEAFF	TGTGCCAGCAGCGTCTCAGAGAACACTGAAGCTTTCTTT
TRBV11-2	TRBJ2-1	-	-	CASSLVGRGEQFF	TGTGCCAGCAGCTTAGTGGGGCGTGGTGAGCAGTTCTTC
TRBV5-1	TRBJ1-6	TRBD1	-	CASSPGQNNSPLHF	TGCGCCAGCAGCCCGGGACAGAATAATTCACCCCTCCACTTT
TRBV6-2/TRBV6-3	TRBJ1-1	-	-	CASSPGEGLFEAFF	TGTGCCAGCAGCCCGGGGGAGGGATTATTTGAAGCTTTCTTT
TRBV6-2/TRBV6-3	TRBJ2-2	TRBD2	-	CASSSGGFENTGELFF	TGTGCCAGTAGTAGCGGGGGCTTCGAGAACACCGGGGAGCTGTTTTTT
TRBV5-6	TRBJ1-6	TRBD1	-	CASSRRGQGIYNSPLHF	TGTGCCAGCAGCCGGCGAGGACAGGGGATTTATAATTCACCCCTCCACTTT
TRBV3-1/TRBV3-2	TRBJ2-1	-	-	CASSPALSSTSHNEQFF	TGTGCCAGCAGCCCGGCCCTCTCTAGCACCTCTCACAATGAGCAGTTCTTC
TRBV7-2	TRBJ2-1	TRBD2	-	CASRTGTSGSYNEQFF	TGTGCCAGCAGGACCGGGACTAGCGGTTCCTACAATGAGCAGTTCTTC
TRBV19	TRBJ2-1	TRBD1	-	CASSDRAHEQFF	TGTGCCAGTAGTGACAGGGCACATGAGCAGTTCTTC
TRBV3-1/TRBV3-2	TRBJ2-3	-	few	CASSLTCRPGGTDTQYF	TGTGCCAGCAGCCTCACCTGCCGTCCCGGAGGCACAGATACGCAGTATTTT
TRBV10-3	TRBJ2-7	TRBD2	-	CAISDPLGAGGPNEQYF	TGTGCCATCAGTGACCCTTTGGGAGCGGGGGGGCCTAACGAGCAGTACTTC
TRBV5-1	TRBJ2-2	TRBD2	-	CASSFPAGGANTGELFF	TGCGCCAGCAGCTTCCCAGCGGGGGGGGCGAACACCGGGGAGCTGTTTTTT
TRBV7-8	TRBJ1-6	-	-	CASSSNRGGAPGALHF	TGTGCCAGCAGCTCCAACCGGGGGGGAGCCCCGGGAGCCCTCCACTTT
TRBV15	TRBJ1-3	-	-	CATSRGANSGNTIYF	TGTGCCACCAGCAGAGGGGCCAACTCTGGAAACACCATATATTTT
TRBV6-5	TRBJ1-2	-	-	CASSYSVSSAGYTF	TGTGCCAGCAGTTACTCCGTAAGCTCTGCTGGCTACACCTTC
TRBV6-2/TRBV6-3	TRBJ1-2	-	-	CASSRGNYGYTF	TGTGCCAGCAGTAGGGGTAACTATGGCTACACCTTC
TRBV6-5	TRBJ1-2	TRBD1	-	CASSQTGTPNYGYTF	TGTGCCAGCAGCCAGACAGGGACACCTAACTATGGCTACACCTTC
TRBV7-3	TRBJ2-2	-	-	CASSPQRVRSGELFF	TGTGCCAGCAGCCCGCAGAGGGTGAGGTCCGGGGAGCTGTTTTTT
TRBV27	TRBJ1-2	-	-	CASIPRAGQYGYTF	TGTGCCAGCATCCCCCGGGCAGGACAATATGGCTACACCTTC
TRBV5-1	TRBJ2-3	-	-	CASSYLATGGDTQYF	TGCGCCAGCAGCTACCTAGCGACGGGTGGGGATACGCAGTATTTT
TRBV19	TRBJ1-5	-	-	CASSRDSLQNQPQHF	TGTGCCAGTAGCAGAGACAGCCTCCAAAATCAGCCCCAGCATTTT
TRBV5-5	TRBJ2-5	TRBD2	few	CASSPRLAGGQETQYF	TGTGCCAGCAGCCCCAGACTAGCGGGGGGCCAAGAGACCCAGTACTTC
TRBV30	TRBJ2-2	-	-	CEGGSGELFF	TGTGAGGGGGGGAGCGGGGAGCTGTTTTTT
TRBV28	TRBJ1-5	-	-	CASSSPSGVQPQHF	TGTGCCAGCAGTTCCCCATCAGGGGTTCAGCCCCAGCATTTT
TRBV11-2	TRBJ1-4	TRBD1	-	CASSFTRTGEEKLFF	TGTGCCAGCAGCTTTACGAGGACAGGGGAGGAAAAACTGTTTTTT
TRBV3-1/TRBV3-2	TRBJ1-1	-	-	CASSQMGGGNTEAFF	TGTGCCAGCAGCCAGATGGGGGGAGGGAACACTGAAGCTTTCTTT
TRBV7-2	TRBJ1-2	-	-	CASSLAGRGNNYGYTF	TGTGCCAGCAGCTTAGCAGGGCGGGGGAATAACTATGGCTACACCTTC
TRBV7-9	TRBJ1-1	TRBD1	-	CASSSVQGQGWTSEAFF	TGTGCCAGCAGCTCCGTCCAAGGACAGGGATGGACCTCTGAAGCTTTCTTT
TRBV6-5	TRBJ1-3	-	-	CASTVDSSGNTIYF	TGTGCCAGCACCGTCGACAGCTCTGGAAACACCATATATTTT
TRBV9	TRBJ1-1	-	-	CASSPDMRLTEAFF	TGTGCCAGCAGCCCCGATATGAGGTTAACTGAAGCTTTCTTT
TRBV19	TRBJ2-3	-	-	CASSPFRDTQYF	TGTGCCAGTAGCCCGTTCCGAGATACGCAGTATTTT
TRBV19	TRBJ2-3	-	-	CASIGRRAAGADTQYF	TGTGCCAGTATTGGGAGACGGGCAGCAGGCGCAGATACGCAGTATTTT
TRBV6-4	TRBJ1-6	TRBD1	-	CASIRQGISSPLHF	TGTGCCAGCATCAGACAGGGGATCAGTTCACCCCTCCACTTT
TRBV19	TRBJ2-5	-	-	CASSPRDKGTQYF	TGTGCCAGTAGTCCCCGGGATAAGGGGACCCAGTACTTC
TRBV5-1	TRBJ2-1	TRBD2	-	CASSLGLAGVYNEQFF	TGCGCCAGCAGCTTGGGACTAGCGGGGGTTTACAATGAGCAGTTCTTC
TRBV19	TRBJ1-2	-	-	CASSLRPLDGYTF	TGTGCCAGTAGTTTGAGGCCTTTGGATGGCTACACCTTC
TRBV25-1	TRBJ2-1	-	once	CASSERNTEQFF	TGTGCCAGCAGTGAGAGAAATACTGAGCAGTTCTTC
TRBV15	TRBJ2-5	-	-	CATSRDWVEDGEYF	TGTGCCACCAGCAGAGATTGGGTAGAGGACGGGGAGTACTTC
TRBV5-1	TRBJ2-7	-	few	CASSLEQYEQYF	TGCGCCAGCAGCTTGGAGCAATACGAGCAGTACTTC
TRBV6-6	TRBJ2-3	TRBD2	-	CASSSPERGGQDTQYF	TGTGCCAGCAGTTCCCCGGAGCGGGGGGGCCAAGATACGCAGTATTTT
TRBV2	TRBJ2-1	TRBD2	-	CASQLAGVSEQFF	TGTGCCAGCCAACTAGCGGGGGTTAGTGAGCAGTTCTTC
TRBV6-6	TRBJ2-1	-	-	CASSYLERSYNEQFF	TGTGCCAGCAGTTACCTAGAAAGGTCCTACAATGAGCAGTTCTTC
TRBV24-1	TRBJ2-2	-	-	CATSDMTGEGSPGELFF	TGTGCCACCAGCGATATGACCGGGGAAGGCTCCCCCGGGGAGCTGTTTTTT
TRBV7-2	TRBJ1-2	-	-	CASSSDSYRGYTF	TGTGCCAGCAGCTCGGACAGCTACCGTGGCTACACCTTC
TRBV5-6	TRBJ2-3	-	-	CASSRLQGTDTQYF	TGTGCCAGCAGCCGATTACAGGGTACAGATACGCAGTATTTT
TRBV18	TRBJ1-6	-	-	CASSPRQAKNSPLHF	TGTGCCAGCTCACCAAGACAGGCGAAGAATTCACCCCTCCACTTT
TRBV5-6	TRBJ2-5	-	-	CASSLYQETQYF	TGTGCCAGCAGCCTGTACCAAGAGACCCAGTACTTC
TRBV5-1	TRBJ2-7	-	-	CASSLAGKREQYF	TGCGCCAGCAGCTTGGCGGGGAAGCGCGAGCAGTACTTC
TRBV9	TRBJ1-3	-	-	CASSPSGFRSGNTIYF	TGTGCCAGCAGCCCCTCAGGGTTTAGGTCTGGAAACACCATATATTTT
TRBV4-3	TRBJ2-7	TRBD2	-	CASSQGLAGTYEQYF	TGCGCCAGCAGCCAAGGACTAGCGGGGACCTACGAGCAGTACTTC